Given below is one T cell receptor beta chain in context. TCRdb processed the RT-PCR reads anew with MiXCR; each CDR3 protein has one entry. Of hundreds of thousands of distinct CDR3 sequences in the sample, around 14% were seen once. Germline V gene lookup returns CDR1 LGHDT and CDR2 YNNKEL (reference sequence). Trimming took 4 bases from V and 5 from J, leaving 17 bases between them. CDR3 length equals 15 residues. V is TRBV3-1 and J is TRBJ1-1, with D possibly being TRBD1 (6 bases). The specimen sequenced was memory CD4+ T cells from blood. The origin of this receptor is a female donor in good health, serving as a healthy control. CDR3 sequence: CASSLTGMGKTEAFF. Written as DNA, the CDR3 is TGTGCCAGCAGCCTTACAGGGATGGGAAAAACTGAAGCTTTCTTT.